This record concerns one T cell receptor beta chain sequence. Its antigen is unidentified. CDR3 length: 15 residues. The V gene's germline CDR1 is SGHTA and CDR2 FQGTGA. The trim removed 0 bases at V and 3 bases at J, leaving 1 base unmatched. This entry is derived from a study of cytomegalovirus exposure and HLA in healthy donors. General study results and limits: Based on reports, TCR beta sequences accurately predicted HLA-A and HLA-B alleles for most subjects. In a later analysis, compared with equally common non-associated chains, HLA-associated beta chains were more expanded. Cytomegalovirus-associated TCR beta chains were listed, numbering roughly 150.

Use of 60 Vbeta and 13 Jbeta primers characterized the PCR. As handled by the study authors: Around 80 million unique TCR beta chains, roughly 11 million of them shared, were counted by a later analysis. Using immunoSEQ multiplex PCR, the repertoire was profiled, and TCRdb retains in-frame clones only, with some absent. That table supplies the V and J calls and clone size; D and trimming were determined from the DNA. This table holds roughly 80,000 clones, 75% to 85% found once. The source of this sequence is a man aged 35 to 55 in good health and CMV-seronegative. The sample consisted of PBMCs. The V and J genes are TRBV7-3 and TRBJ2-3; 9 bases map to TRBD2. The CDR3 spells CASSLTSGRTDTQYF. The CDR3 nucleotides read TGTGCCAGCAGCTTAACTAGCGGGAGAACAGATACGCAGTATTTT. Full variable domain (missing parts from reference TRBV7-3 and TRBJ2-3): GAGVSQTPSNKVTEKGKYVELRCDPISGHTALYWYRQSLGQGPEFLIYFQGTGAADDSGLPNDRFFAVRPEGSVSTLKIQRTERGDSAVYLCASSLTSGRTDTQYFGPGTRLTVL.